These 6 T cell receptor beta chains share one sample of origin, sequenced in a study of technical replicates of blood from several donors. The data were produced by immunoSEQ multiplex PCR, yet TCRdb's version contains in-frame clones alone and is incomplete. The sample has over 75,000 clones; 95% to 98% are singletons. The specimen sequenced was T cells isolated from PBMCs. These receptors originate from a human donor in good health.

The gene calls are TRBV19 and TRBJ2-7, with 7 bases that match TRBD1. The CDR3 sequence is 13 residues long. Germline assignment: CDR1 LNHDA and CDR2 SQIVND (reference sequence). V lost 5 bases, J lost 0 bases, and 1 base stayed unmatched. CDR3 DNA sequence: TGTGCCAGTAGTCGACAGGGCTCCTACGAGCAGTACTTC. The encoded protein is CASSRQGSYEQYF.

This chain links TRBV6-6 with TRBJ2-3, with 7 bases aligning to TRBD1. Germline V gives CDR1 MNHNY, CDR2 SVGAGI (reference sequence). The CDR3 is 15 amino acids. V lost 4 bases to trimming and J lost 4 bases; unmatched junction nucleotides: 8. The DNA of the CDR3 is TGTGCCAGCAGTTCATCTGCACAGGGGCCAGATACGCAGTATTTT. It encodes CASSSSAQGPDTQYF.

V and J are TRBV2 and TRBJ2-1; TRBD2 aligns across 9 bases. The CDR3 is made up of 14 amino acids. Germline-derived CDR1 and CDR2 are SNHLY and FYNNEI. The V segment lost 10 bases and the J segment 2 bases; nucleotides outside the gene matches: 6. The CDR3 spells CATQAGGPYNEQFF. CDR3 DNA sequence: TGTGCCACCCAAGCGGGAGGCCCCTACAATGAGCAGTTCTTC.

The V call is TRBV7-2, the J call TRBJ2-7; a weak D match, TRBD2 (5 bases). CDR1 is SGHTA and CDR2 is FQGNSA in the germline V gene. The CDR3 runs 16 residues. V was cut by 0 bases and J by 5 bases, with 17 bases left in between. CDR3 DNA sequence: TGTGCCAGCAGCTTAGCGGTAGGGAGCTTGGCCCACGAGCAGTACTTC. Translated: CASSLAVGSLAHEQYF.

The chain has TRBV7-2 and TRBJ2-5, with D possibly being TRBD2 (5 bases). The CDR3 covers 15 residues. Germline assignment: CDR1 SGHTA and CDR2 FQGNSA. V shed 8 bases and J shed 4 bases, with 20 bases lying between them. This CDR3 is CASGLRAGVRETQYF. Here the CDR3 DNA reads TGTGCCAGCGGGCTACGGGCGGGTGTACGAGAGACCCAGTACTTC.

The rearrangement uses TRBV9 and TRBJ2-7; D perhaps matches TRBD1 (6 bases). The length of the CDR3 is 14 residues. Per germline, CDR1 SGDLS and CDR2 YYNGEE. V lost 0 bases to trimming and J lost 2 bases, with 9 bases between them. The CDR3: CASSVEGDTYEQYF. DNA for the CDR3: TGTGCCAGCAGCGTAGAGGGGGACACCTACGAGCAGTACTTC.